The T cell receptor beta chain described here comes from a study of CDR3 diversity in severe acne. This clonotype was seen many times. TCRdb redid the calling of the PCR reads with MiXCR, one entry per CDR3 protein. Here the sample spans around 100,000 distinct CDR3 sequences, roughly half being singletons. Trimming stripped 4 bases from V and 0 bases from J, with 14 bases between. This CDR3 contains 15 residues. In germline, CDR1 is SGHTS, CDR2 YDEGEE. The sequence was obtained from a male donor with acne. The sequenced material came from blood. V is TRBV5-8 and J is TRBJ2-7, with D perhaps matching TRBD1 or TRBD2 (5 bases each). CDR3 nucleotides: TGTGCCAGCAGCGGGACGCCTACAAGCTCCTACGAGCAGTACTTC. Protein: CASSGTPTSSYEQYF.